This entry lists 15 T cell receptor beta chains sequenced from one sample in a study of regulatory and conventional T cells in RAG deficiency. Using immunoSEQ multiplex PCR, the repertoire was profiled, and TCRdb retains in-frame clones only, with some absent. The sample holds 10,000 to 15,000 clones, approximately 93% seen once. Genomic DNA came from blood conventional CD4+ T cells gated CD25-low CD127-high. The sample was also reused in another study, on regulatory T cells. Per that paper: Amplification used 52 TRBV primers and 13 TRBJ primers.

Sequencing input: CD4+ effector T cells sorted from blood. All receptors derive from a human donor in good health.

The chain carries TRBV11-2 and TRBJ2-7; D not resolved. V lost 2 bases and J 2 bases, leaving 10 bases between the germline ends. CDR1 is SGHAT and CDR2 is FQNNGV in the germline V gene. The CDR3 is 14 residues long. The CDR3 DNA reads TGTGCCAGCAGCTTATCGGACCGAACCTACGAGCAGTACTTC. It translates to CASSLSDRTYEQYF.

The chain employs TRBV5-1 and TRBJ2-3; the D gene could be TRBD1 or TRBD2 (6 bases each). Germline-derived CDR1 and CDR2 are SGHRS and YFSETQ. Deletions cut 3 bases from V and 0 bases from J, with 11 bases between. The CDR3 has 15 amino acids. Here the CDR3 reads CASSYLGGSTDTQYF. The DNA of the CDR3 is TGCGCCAGCAGCTACCTAGGGGGGAGCACAGATACGCAGTATTTT. Drawing the rest from reference TRBV5-1 and TRBJ2-3, the complete variable domain is KAGVTQTPRYLIKTRGQQVTLSCSPISGHRSVSWYQQTPGQGLQFLFEYFSETQRNKGNFPGRFSGRQFSNSRSEMNVSTLELGDSALYLCASSYLGGSTDTQYFGPGTRLTVL.

DNA for the CDR3: TGTGCCTGGAGCCCGGGAGGTCTGAACACTGAAGCTTTCTTT. Translating it yields CAWSPGGLNTEAFF. The rearrangement uses TRBV30 and TRBJ1-1; D uncertain. Trimming pared 3 bases from V and 0 bases from J, leaving 11 bases between. CDR3 length: 14 amino acids. CDR1 and CDR2 from the germline V gene are GTSNPN and SVGIG (reference sequence).

The chain uses TRBV7-9 and TRBJ2-1; D is undetermined. Germline lookup yields CDR1 SEHNR and CDR2 FQNEAQ (reference sequence). The CDR3 spans 15 residues. V shed 1 base and J shed 9 bases, with 16 bases lying between them. The CDR3 is CASSLGGNPQSEQFF. CDR3 DNA sequence: TGTGCCAGCAGCTTAGGGGGAAACCCTCAGAGTGAGCAGTTCTTC.

The gene calls are TRBV4-1 and TRBJ2-5; 12 nucleotides match TRBD2. This CDR3 is 16 amino acids long. CDR1 and CDR2 (germline): MGHRA, YSYEKL. The trim removed 0 bases at V and 4 bases at J, leaving 3 bases unmatched. The chain's CDR3 is CASSQDPGLAGETQYF. CDR3 coding DNA: TGCGCCAGCAGCCAAGACCCGGGACTAGCGGGAGAGACCCAGTACTTC.

V and J are TRBV9 and TRBJ2-7; tentatively, D is TRBD2 (6 bases). Germline V lookup: CDR1 SGDLS, CDR2 YYNGEE. V lost 5 bases to trimming and J lost 8 bases, with 23 bases between them. This CDR3 has 15 amino acids. The CDR3 DNA is TGTGCCAGCAGTGAGACCGGGACTTCCCTTCTTAAGCAGTACTTC. It codes for CASSETGTSLLKQYF.

The V and J genes are TRBV11-2 and TRBJ1-1; 8 nucleotides match TRBD1. The CDR3 length is 16 residues. Germline V gene data show CDR1 as SGHAT and CDR2 as FQNNGV. The ends lost 3 bases at V and 7 bases at J; junction bases unmatched: 13. CDR3: CASSFPLMGGTGEAFF. In nucleotides, the CDR3 is TGTGCCAGCAGCTTTCCTTTAATGGGCGGGACAGGTGAAGCTTTCTTT. Together with reference TRBV11-2 and TRBJ1-1, the CDR3 gives the full variable domain: EAGVAQSPRYKIIEKRQSVAFWCNPISGHATLYWYQQILGQGPKLLIQFQNNGVVDDSQLPKDRFSAERLKGVDSTLKIQPAKLEDSAVYLCASSFPLMGGTGEAFFGQGTRLTVV.

The rearrangement links TRBV10-1 to TRBJ2-1; D gene uncertain. The CDR3 sequence is 14 residues long. V dropped 2 bases and J dropped 7 bases, with 12 bases sitting between them. Germline-derived CDR1 and CDR2 are WNHNN and SYGVQD (reference sequence). The CDR3 DNA follows: TGCGCCAGCAGTGAGGGAACATCTAGGAATGAGCAGTTCTTC. This gives the protein CASSEGTSRNEQFF.

The J gene is TRBJ2-1, the V gene TRBV7-8; 9 nucleotides line up with TRBD1. The V gene end was trimmed by 5 bases and the J gene end by 7 bases; junction bases not matched to a gene: 9. The germline gives CDR1 SGHVS, CDR2 FQNEAQ. The CDR3 covers 15 residues. The DNA for the CDR3 is TGTGCCAGCAGCAGGGACAGGGTAGTGAGAAATGAGCAGTTCTTC. Protein sequence: CASSRDRVVRNEQFF.

This clone was detected only once. The chain has TRBV4-2 and TRBJ2-2; 8 bases match TRBD2. Germline assignment: CDR1 LGHNA and CDR2 YNFKEQ. The trim removed 4 bases at V and 1 base at J, leaving 8 bases unmatched. CDR3 length: 17 amino acids. This CDR3 reads CASSPRTLAGNTGELFF. The CDR3 region has the DNA TGTGCCAGCAGCCCCCGAACCCTAGCGGGGAACACCGGGGAGCTGTTTTTT.

This chain connects TRBV6-5 to TRBJ2-7, with 7 nucleotides matching TRBD1. This CDR3 contains 14 residues. From germline, CDR1 is MNHEY and CDR2 SVGAGI. V lost 7 bases to trimming and J lost 3 bases; unmatched junction nucleotides: 9. The CDR3 nucleotides are TGTGCCAGCACCTCAAGGGGGACAGTCTACGAGCAGTACTTC. It specifies CASTSRGTVYEQYF.

In nucleotides, the CDR3 is TGCGCCAGCAGCGGGGGACTAGGCCAAGAAGAGACCCAGTACTTC. It is translated as CASSGGLGQEETQYF. The chain combines TRBV5-1 with TRBJ2-5, with 8 bases aligning to TRBD2. CDR1 SGHRS and CDR2 YFSETQ come from the germline V gene. The ends lost 4 bases at V and 3 bases at J; junction bases unmatched: 8. The CDR3 totals 15 residues. Together with reference TRBV5-1 and TRBJ2-5, the CDR3 gives the full variable domain: KAGVTQTPRYLIKTRGQQVTLSCSPISGHRSVSWYQQTPGQGLQFLFEYFSETQRNKGNFPGRFSGRQFSNSRSEMNVSTLELGDSALYLCASSGGLGQEETQYFGPGTRLLVL.

The table lists this clone with a count of one. This sequence joins TRBV30 and TRBJ1-1; tentative D call: TRBD1 (5 bases). The V gene lost 3 bases and the J gene lost 6 bases, with 20 bases spanning the gap. This CDR3 has 15 residues. Germline assignment: CDR1 GTSNPN and CDR2 SVGIG (reference sequence). The CDR3: CAWSEKGRGRAEAFF. The CDR3 coding sequence is TGTGCCTGGAGCGAGAAAGGGAGGGGCAGGGCTGAAGCTTTCTTT.

This clone was detected a few times. The chain recombines TRBV6-1 with TRBJ1-4; D gene uncertain. The CDR3 covers 11 residues. Germline V gene lookup returns CDR1 MNHNS and CDR2 SASEGT. CDR3 protein: CASVGGEKLFF. CDR3 in DNA: TGTGCTAGCGTCGGAGGGGAAAAACTGTTTTTT.

This clone was counted a few times. The gene calls are TRBV19 and TRBJ1-2; TRBD1 is a possible D gene (6 bases). Trimming shortened V by 6 bases and J by 2 bases, and 19 bases separated the two germline ends. Germline V gene sequence: CDR1 LNHDA, CDR2 SQIVND (reference sequence). CDR3 size: 16 residues. The CDR3 region is CASSKGGGFPNYGYTF. CDR3 DNA: TGTGCCAGTAGCAAAGGAGGGGGTTTCCCGAACTATGGCTACACCTTC.